This T cell receptor (beta chain) originates from a study of blood T cell repertoires in COVID-19. Study context: Specimens from acute and convalescent COVID-19 originated in the United States, Italy and Spain.

In the original workflow: For nucleated cells, counts were estimated from reference gene primer amplification. Sequencing used immunoSEQ multiplex PCR; TCRdb keeps in-frame clones, though not all of them. The V and J calls and clone size come from that table; D and trimming were worked out from the DNA. Seen here are about 140,000 clones, 76% observed once, and the top ten hold more than 3.5%. The V gene end was trimmed by 0 bases and the J gene end by 3 bases; junction bases not matched to a gene: 6. CDR3 length: 16 amino acids. This TCR came from a woman older than 75 with active or convalescent COVID-19. V gene TRBV23-1 combines with J gene TRBJ1-2; 8 nucleotides match TRBD1. TRBV23-1 is filed as an ORF, its function uncertain. The sequencing sample was made of peripheral blood. This chain's CDR3 is CASSQSDREADYGYTF. The CDR3 DNA is TGCGCCAGCAGTCAATCGGACAGGGAAGCGGACTATGGCTACACCTTC.